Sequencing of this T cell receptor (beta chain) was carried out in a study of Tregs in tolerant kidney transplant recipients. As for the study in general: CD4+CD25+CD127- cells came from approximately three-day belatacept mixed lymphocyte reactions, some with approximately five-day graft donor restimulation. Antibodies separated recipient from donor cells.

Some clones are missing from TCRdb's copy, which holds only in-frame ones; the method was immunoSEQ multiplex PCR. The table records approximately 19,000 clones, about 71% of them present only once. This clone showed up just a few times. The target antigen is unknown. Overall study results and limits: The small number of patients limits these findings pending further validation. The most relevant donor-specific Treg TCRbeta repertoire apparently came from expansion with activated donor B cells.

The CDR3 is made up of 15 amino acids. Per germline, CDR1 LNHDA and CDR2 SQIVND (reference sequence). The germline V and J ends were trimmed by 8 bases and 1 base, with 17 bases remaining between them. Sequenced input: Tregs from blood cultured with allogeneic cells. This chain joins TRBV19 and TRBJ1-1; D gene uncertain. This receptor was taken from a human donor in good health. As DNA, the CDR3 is TGTGCCAGTGCTCCATGGAAAACCCCGAACACTGAAGCTTTCTTT. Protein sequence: CASAPWKTPNTEAFF. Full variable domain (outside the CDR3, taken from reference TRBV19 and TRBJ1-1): DGGITQSPKYLFRKEGQNVTLSCEQNLNHDAMYWYRQDPGQGLRLIYYSQIVNDFQKGDIAEGYSVSREKKESFPLTVTSAQKNPTAFYLCASAPWKTPNTEAFFGQGTRLTVV.